The 7 T cell receptor beta chains in this list originate from one sample, sequenced in a study of blood T cell repertoires in COVID-19. TCRdb's copy holds only in-frame clones and misses some; the assay was immunoSEQ multiplex PCR. The table lists roughly 150,000 clones, 70% to 90% of them singletons. Sequenced: peripheral blood. The source of these receptors is a woman older than 75 with COVID-19, enrolled during active disease.

The sample holds a few counts of this clone. The V call is TRBV20-1, the J call TRBJ1-3, with D unclear. Trimming removed 3 bases from V and 6 bases from J, with 9 bases in between. CDR3 length: 12 residues. Per germline, CDR1 DFQATT and CDR2 SNEGSKA (reference sequence). The CDR3 here is CSASSGINTIYF. DNA for the CDR3: TGCAGTGCTAGTAGCGGAATAAACACCATATATTTT.

The chain carries TRBV7-2 and TRBJ1-1; D is uncertain. The CDR3 has 13 residues. V lost 2 bases and J lost 3, with 7 bases in between. Germline V CDR1 and CDR2: SGHTA, FQGNSA. CDR3 sequence reads: CASSLTYYTEAFF. CDR3 in DNA: TGTGCCAGCAGCTTAACTTATTACACTGAAGCTTTCTTT.

A single count supports this clone. The V gene is TRBV15, the J gene TRBJ2-1; 9 bases fit TRBD2. Germline CDR1 is LNHNV and CDR2 is YYDKDF (reference sequence). The CDR3 extends over 15 amino acids. Trimming cost V 5 bases and J 4 bases; bases outside gene matches: 6. The CDR3 is CATSPGLANYNEQFF. The CDR3 region has the DNA TGTGCCACCAGCCCCGGACTAGCGAATTACAATGAGCAGTTCTTC.

The V gene is TRBV19, the J gene TRBJ2-7; 7 bases map to TRBD2. With 7 bases clipped from V and 6 bases from J, the junction kept 18 bases outside the gene matches. CDR3 size: 16 residues. The V gene's germline CDR1 is LNHDA and CDR2 SQIVND (reference sequence). The CDR3 region is CASTPGGAPGGLEQYF. As DNA, the CDR3 is TGTGCCAGTACCCCTGGAGGGGCCCCGGGAGGCCTCGAGCAGTACTTC. Based on the CDR3 plus reference TRBV19 and TRBJ2-7, the full variable domain is DGGITQSPKYLFRKEGQNVTLSCEQNLNHDAMYWYRQDPGQGLRLIYYSQIVNDFQKGDIAEGYSVSREKKESFPLTVTSAQKNPTAFYLCASTPGGAPGGLEQYFGPGTRLTVT.

The V call is TRBV3-1 (or the pseudogene TRBV3-2), the J call TRBJ2-2, with TRBD2 as a possible D gene (5 bases). The CDR3 is made up of 16 amino acids. Germline V gene sequence: CDR1 LGHDT, CDR2 YNNKEL (reference sequence). The V and J ends lost 1 base and 4 bases respectively, with 13 bases between them. The CDR3 here is CASSQVSVAATGELFF. CDR3 coding DNA: TGTGCCAGCAGCCAAGTTAGCGTGGCGGCCACCGGGGAGCTGTTTTTT.

This clone came up a few times. The genes are TRBV6-6 and TRBJ1-4, with 10 nucleotides matching TRBD1. CDR3 length: 15 amino acids. Trimming took 6 bases from V and 12 from J; bases not matched to a gene: 13. Looked up from germline, CDR1 is MNHNY and CDR2 is SVGAGI (reference sequence). CDR3: CASSKPGQGSGELFF. The CDR3 coding sequence is TGTGCCAGCAGCAAACCGGGACAGGGGTCAGGAGAACTGTTTTTT.

The chain is built from TRBV7-2 and TRBJ1-3; D gene ambiguous. The CDR3 has 12 amino acids. The germline gives CDR1 SGHTA, CDR2 FQGNSA. V lost 9 bases and J lost 0, with 6 bases in between. DNA of the CDR3: TGTGCCAGTAGAAGCTCTGGAAACACCATATATTTT. Its translation: CASRSSGNTIYF.